These 17 T cell receptor beta chains share one sample of origin, sequenced in a study of cytomegalovirus exposure and HLA in healthy donors. The primer mix had 60 Vbeta and 13 Jbeta primers. TCRdb keeps only in-frame clones here, not all; method: immunoSEQ multiplex PCR. Here the sample spans under 80,000 clones, 75% to 85% being singletons. What was sequenced was PBMCs. The receptors shown here come from a man in his fifties in good health and CMV-seropositive.

This rearrangement joins TRBV18 to TRBJ2-4; D gene unclear. This CDR3 is 11 amino acids long. Germline loops: CDR1 KGHSH, CDR2 LQKENI. The germline V and J ends were trimmed by 3 bases and 5 bases, with 2 bases remaining between them. The CDR3 nucleotides are TGTGCCAGCTCACCCGAAAACATTCAGTACTTC. Translation gives CASSPENIQYF.

The chain recombines TRBV12-2 with TRBJ2-3; the table's D call of TRBD1 was not tested on the DNA. TRBV12-2 is noted as a pseudogene. The CDR3 spans 14 residues. DNA for the CDR3: TGTGCAAGTCGCTTAGAAGGGGGCTTGGGTACGCAGTATTTT. It codes for CASRLEGGLGTQYF.

This sequence joins TRBV6-5 and TRBJ1-1, with a possible D match to TRBD1 (5 bases). Germline V gene sequence: CDR1 MNHEY, CDR2 SVGAGI. This CDR3 has 16 amino acids. Trimming shortened V by 0 bases and J by 5 bases, and 16 bases separated the two germline ends. CDR3 sequence (DNA): TGTGCCAGCAGTTACTCTTCGGGCAGGGTTGGTACTGAAGCTTTCTTT. It encodes CASSYSSGRVGTEAFF.

This clone appeared a single time. The V call is TRBV7-8, the J call TRBJ2-7, with D uncertain. This CDR3 has 11 residues. Germline lookup yields CDR1 SGHVS and CDR2 FQNEAQ. Trimming removed 6 bases from V and 2 bases from J, with 5 bases in between. The CDR3 DNA follows: TGTGCCAGCAGTCCTACCTACGAGCAGTACTTC. Protein product: CASSPTYEQYF.

Only a few counts were recorded for this clone. The chain couples TRBV7-9 to TRBJ1-2; the D is unclear. Per the germline V gene, CDR1 is SEHNR and CDR2 is FQNEAQ (reference sequence). The CDR3 is 14 amino acids. Trimming shortened V by 1 base and J by 4 bases, and 10 bases separated the two germline ends. The DNA for the CDR3 is TGTGCCAGCAGCTTAGTCGGAGGGCTCTATGGCTACACCTTC. Amino acid sequence: CASSLVGGLYGYTF.

The chain joins TRBV28 to TRBJ1-5, with a weak D call TRBD1 (5 bases). Germline V gene lookup returns CDR1 MDHEN and CDR2 SYDVKM. CDR3 length: 14 amino acids. V shed 5 bases and J shed 4 bases, with 12 bases lying between them. CDR3 DNA sequence: TGTGCCAGCAGTCCCATACGGGGGAATCAGCCCCAGCATTTT. This translates into CASSPIRGNQPQHF.

This chain's CDR3 is CASSPLKTGRPNYGYTF. CDR3 coding DNA: TGTGCCAGCTCACCATTAAAAACAGGGCGGCCGAACTATGGCTACACCTTC. The chain joins TRBV18 to TRBJ1-2, with a possible D match to TRBD1 (6 bases). Looked up from germline, CDR1 is KGHSH and CDR2 is LQKENI. V was clipped by 2 bases and J by 2 bases, with 18 bases between them. The CDR3 totals 17 residues.

J is TRBJ2-7 and V is TRBV18, with TRBD2 as a possible D gene (5 bases). The germline gives CDR1 KGHSH, CDR2 LQKENI. This CDR3 is 15 amino acids long. With 2 bases removed from V and 0 bases from J, the gap between germline ends came to 11 bases. The CDR3 loop is CASSPVLGSSYEQYF. CDR3 in DNA: TGTGCCAGCTCACCAGTACTAGGGAGCTCCTACGAGCAGTACTTC.

The chain uses TRBV5-6 and TRBJ2-1; 7 bases are a match to TRBD1. This CDR3 is 13 amino acids long. Per the germline V gene, CDR1 is SGHDT and CDR2 is YYEEEE. The V segment lost 3 bases and the J segment 9 bases; nucleotides outside the gene matches: 6. The CDR3 here is CASSSEGAREQFF. Written as DNA, the CDR3 is TGTGCCAGCAGCTCCGAGGGGGCGCGTGAGCAGTTCTTC.

Regarding this clone: The identical CDR3 is also encoded by other nucleotide sequences in the sample. The chain uses TRBV19 and TRBJ1-4; D uncertain. V was cut by 9 bases and J by 2 bases, with 13 bases left in between. CDR3 length equals 14 residues. The germline V gene has CDR1 LNHDA and CDR2 SQIVND (reference sequence). Here the CDR3 DNA reads TGTGCCAGCCGCAAAACGGGGACTAATGAAAAACTGTTTTTT. Translated, it gives CASRKTGTNEKLFF.

The chain carries TRBV18 and TRBJ2-7; D possibly corresponds to TRBD2 (5 bases). The CDR3 length is 13 residues. V lost 5 bases and J lost 6, with 14 bases in between. Germline CDR1 KGHSH, CDR2 LQKENI. CDR3: CASSTSLEGEQYF. Here the CDR3 DNA reads TGTGCCAGCTCAACCAGCCTAGAGGGCGAGCAGTACTTC. The full variable domain, with the rest looked up from reference TRBV18 and TRBJ2-7, is NAGVMQNPRHLVRRRGQEARLRCSPMKGHSHVYWYRQLPEEGLKFMVYLQKENIIDESGMPKERFSAEFPKEGPSILRIQQVVRGDSAAYFCASSTSLEGEQYFGPGTRLTVT.

The chain combines TRBV6-5 with TRBJ1-3; TRBD1 is a possible D gene (5 bases). Germline assignment: CDR1 MNHEY and CDR2 SVGAGI. The ends were cut back, 5 bases at V and 2 bases at J, with 10 bases in the middle. There are 14 residues in the CDR3. In DNA form, the CDR3 reads TGTGCCAGCAGTGAATGGGGCCCTGGAAACACCATATATTTT. Amino acids: CASSEWGPGNTIYF.

The chain employs TRBV5-5 and TRBJ2-1; 9 bases match TRBD2. The trim removed 0 bases at V and 6 bases at J, leaving 1 base unmatched. The CDR3 has 14 amino acids. Germline-derived CDR1 and CDR2 are SGHKS and YYEKEE (reference sequence). The CDR3 here is CASSLGLAANEQFF. Here the CDR3 DNA reads TGTGCCAGCAGCTTGGGACTAGCGGCCAATGAGCAGTTCTTC.

The V gene is TRBV15, the J gene TRBJ2-7; 14 nucleotides match TRBD2. The CDR3 runs to 19 residues. CDR1 and CDR2 from the germline V gene are LNHNV and YYDKDF (reference sequence). V dropped 4 bases and J dropped 1; count of bases not matched to a gene: 12. Written as DNA, the CDR3 is TGTGCCACCAGCACTCGACCCGGGACTAGCGGGAGAGGGTCCTACGAGCAGTACTTC. This gives the protein CATSTRPGTSGRGSYEQYF.

The chain uses TRBV7-9 and TRBJ1-4, with D maybe TRBD1 (5 bases). The CDR3 extends over 16 amino acids. Between the trimmed V and J ends, which lost 5 bases and 2 bases, there was a span of 15 bases. CDR1 is SEHNR and CDR2 is FQNEAQ in the germline V gene (reference sequence). CDR3 bases: TGTGCCAGCAGCACCTCTGACGGGGGGACTAATGAAAAACTGTTTTTT. Residues: CASSTSDGGTNEKLFF. The full variable domain, completed using reference TRBV7-9 and TRBJ1-4, is DTGVSQNPRHKITKRGQNVTFRCDPISEHNRLYWYRQTLGQGPEFLTYFQNEAQLEKSRLLSDRFSAERPKGSFSTLEIQRTEQGDSAMYLCASSTSDGGTNEKLFFGSGTQLSVL.

The chain links TRBV4-3 to TRBJ1-1; no clear D gene. Germline-derived CDR1 and CDR2 are LGHNA and YSLEER. The length of the CDR3 is 12 residues. Trimming took 3 bases from V and 6 from J, leaving 8 bases between them. CDR3 loop: CASSHVGSEAFF. CDR3 coding DNA: TGCGCCAGCAGCCACGTCGGTTCTGAAGCTTTCTTT.

V gene TRBV5-1 combines with J gene TRBJ2-7, with 8 bases matching TRBD1. The trim removed 9 bases at V and 3 bases at J, leaving 11 bases unmatched. CDR3 length: 14 residues. Germline-derived CDR1 and CDR2 are SGHRS and YFSETQ. CDR3 amino acids: CATRTGTGGYEQYF. CDR3 DNA sequence: TGCGCCACCAGAACCGGGACAGGCGGCTACGAGCAGTACTTC.